This is a list of T cell receptor beta chains from one sample in a study of CD4 T cells in relation to SARS-CoV-2 and coronaviruses. The antigens these receptors bind are not known. Generated by immunoSEQ multiplex PCR, the TCRdb table keeps only in-frame clones and is missing some. Here the sample spans about 40,000 clones, around 77% being singletons. Sequencing used memory CD4+ T cells from PBMCs, cultured in vitro. These receptors were obtained from an adult with COVID-19. Both conserved end residues are part of each CDR3. Each record gives: clone size, J gene, D gene, CDR3 length, V gene, CDR3 DNA, CDR3 protein. D genes are given only for firm matches. Not every row has a clone size; where given, it reads once, few, many or a size class.

few TRBJ2-6 - 14 TRBV6-2/TRBV6-3 TGTGCCAGCAGTTACAGCTCTGGGGCCAACGTCCTGACTTTC CASSYSSGANVLTF
- TRBJ2-3 - 15 TRBV28 TGTGCCAGCAGTTTACCAAGGGGTTTCACAGATACGCAGTATTTT CASSLPRGFTDTQYF
- TRBJ1-6 - 15 TRBV30 TGTGCCTGCCCCCGGGACTCATCTTTCAATTCACCCCTCCACTTT CACPRDSSFNSPLHF
- TRBJ1-1 TRBD1 18 TRBV5-1 TGCGCCAGCAGCCCCCGCGGGACAGGGGGACCCCAGAACACTGAAGCTTTCTTT CASSPRGTGGPQNTEAFF
- TRBJ2-7 TRBD2 15 TRBV7-2 TGTGCCAGCGCGTCTGGGGCTAGCGGGAGTCGCGAGCAGTACTTC CASASGASGSREQYF
- TRBJ2-1 - 15 TRBV15 TGTGCCACCAGCAGAGATGCGGTTCAGGCCAATGAGCAGTTCTTC CATSRDAVQANEQFF
- TRBJ2-7 - 12 TRBV15 TGTGCCACCAGCAGAGTAGGCTACGAGCAGTACTTC CATSRVGYEQYF
- TRBJ1-1 TRBD1 16 TRBV28 TGTGCCAGCACCGTGAAAGCGGGACAGGGGGCCTCTGAAGCTTTCTTT CASTVKAGQGASEAFF
- TRBJ2-1 - 11 TRBV29-1 TGCAGCGTTGAGGACTATTTTGAGCAGTTCTTC CSVEDYFEQFF
- TRBJ2-2 - 15 TRBV6-2/TRBV6-3 TGTGCCAGCAGTTGGACAGCGGCGAACACCGGGGAGCTGTTTTTT CASSWTAANTGELFF
- TRBJ1-4 TRBD1 17 TRBV20-1 TGCAGTGCTAGTCCGGGTCCGGGACAGGGAGGGAATGAAAAACTGTTTTTT CSASPGPGQGGNEKLFF
- TRBJ1-6 - 12 TRBV7-9 TGTGCCAGCAGCTTAGATTCCGTACCCCTCCACTTT CASSLDSVPLHF
few TRBJ1-6 TRBD1 18 TRBV30 TGTGCCTGGAGACAGGGGGACTCCTTGAGCTCCTATAATTCACCCCTCCACTTT CAWRQGDSLSSYNSPLHF
- TRBJ2-3 - 12 TRBV10-3 TGTGCCATCCGGGACCTCACAGATACGCAGTATTTT CAIRDLTDTQYF
- TRBJ1-1 - 13 TRBV6-5 TGTGCCAGCAGTTACTCCCTGGACACTGAAGCTTTCTTT CASSYSLDTEAFF
- TRBJ2-6 - 20 TRBV28 TGTGCCAGCAGTTTTTTATCCTTACGATTCCAAGAAACCGGGGCCAACGTCCTGACTTTC CASSFLSLRFQETGANVLTF
- TRBJ2-7 TRBD1 13 TRBV7-2 TGTGCCAGCAGCAACGACAGGGCGGAAGAGCAGTACTTC CASSNDRAEEQYF
- TRBJ2-1 TRBD2 15 TRBV5-4 TGTGCCAGCAGCTTGTATGCGGGAGCGAACAATGAGCAGTTCTTC CASSLYAGANNEQFF
few TRBJ2-6 - 14 TRBV30 TGTGCCTGGAGTCTGGGGCTTGGGGCCAACGTCCTGACTTTC CAWSLGLGANVLTF
- TRBJ2-1 TRBD1 15 TRBV29-1 TGCAGCGTTGAAGGGGGACAGCCTGAATACAATGAGCAGTTCTTC CSVEGGQPEYNEQFF
- TRBJ1-2 - 11 TRBV20-1 TGCAGTGAGCCGGGGGACTATGGCTACACCTTC CSEPGDYGYTF
- TRBJ2-2 - 14 TRBV4-1 TGCGCCAGCAGCCATCCGGGACAAGACGGGGAGCTGTTTTTT CASSHPGQDGELFF
- TRBJ1-3 - 16 TRBV3-1/TRBV3-2 TGTGCCAGCAGCCGCACTGACAGCCACGTCGGAAACACCATATATTTT CASSRTDSHVGNTIYF
- TRBJ2-1 TRBD2 15 TRBV18 TGTGCCAGCTCACCACTAGCGGGAGAAGGCGTTGAGCAGTTCTTC CASSPLAGEGVEQFF
- TRBJ2-5 - 11 TRBV2 TGTGCCAGCAGCCTTCAAGAGACCCAGTACTTC CASSLQETQYF
- TRBJ1-4 TRBD1 15 TRBV28 TGTGCCAGCAGTTCAGGGACAGGAGAGAATGAAAAACTGTTTTTT CASSSGTGENEKLFF
- TRBJ2-7 TRBD1 13 TRBV29-1 TGCAGCGTTGAAGGACAGGGGGCCTACGAGCAGTACTTC CSVEGQGAYEQYF
- TRBJ2-3 - 13 TRBV6-1 TGTGCCAGCAGTGATACTGACACAGATACGCAGTATTTT CASSDTDTDTQYF
- TRBJ2-1 TRBD2 14 TRBV7-8 TGTGCCAGCAAGGCAGCGGGAGGGTACAATGAGCAGTTCTTC CASKAAGGYNEQFF
- TRBJ2-3 - 15 TRBV4-1 TGCGCCAGCCAAAGGGGCGGACAACGCACAGATACGCAGTATTTT CASQRGGQRTDTQYF
- TRBJ2-3 - 13 TRBV7-7 TGTGCTAGCAGCTTAGCAGGCTCAGATACGCAGTATTTT CASSLAGSDTQYF
- TRBJ1-3 - 15 TRBV9 TGTGCCAGCAGCGTAGAAGGGGCCTCCGGAAACACCATATATTTT CASSVEGASGNTIYF
- TRBJ2-2 - 13 TRBV28 TGTGCCAGCAGTTTAATTGGAGCCCGGGAGCTGTTTTTT CASSLIGARELFF
- TRBJ2-2 - 17 TRBV3-1/TRBV3-2 TGTGCCAGCAGCCAAGTTAGCCAAACCCTGGACACCGGGGAGCTGTTTTTT CASSQVSQTLDTGELFF
- TRBJ1-5 TRBD1 18 TRBV24-1 TGTGCCACCAGTGACCGCGATAATTGGGCAGGGGGGAATCAGCCCCAGCATTTT CATSDRDNWAGGNQPQHF
- TRBJ1-3 - 15 TRBV5-6 TGTGCCAGCAGCTTGGGGGGACCCTCTGGAAACACCATATATTTT CASSLGGPSGNTIYF
- TRBJ2-7 - 12 TRBV27 TGTGCCAGCAGTCTCCCTTCCTACGAGCAGTACTTC CASSLPSYEQYF
- TRBJ2-7 TRBD1 16 TRBV5-8 TGTGCCAGCAGCTCTGCCCTGGGGACAGGTTACTACGAGCAGTACTTC CASSSALGTGYYEQYF
- TRBJ2-3 TRBD2 19 TRBV7-6 TGTGCCAGCAGGCTTCGTTCTTCTAGGACTAGCGGTAGCACAGATACGCAGTATTTT CASRLRSSRTSGSTDTQYF
once TRBJ2-1 TRBD2 22 TRBV10-3 TGTGCCATCAGTGACCTGACAGGGACCGGGACTAGCGGGAGGGCCAACTACAATGAGCAGTTCTTC CAISDLTGTGTSGRANYNEQFF
medium-sized TRBJ2-2 - 15 TRBV6-5 TGTGCCAGCAAAGTTGAGGCCCAGGCCACCGGGGAGCTGTTTTTT CASKVEAQATGELFF
- TRBJ2-1 - 16 TRBV4-3 TGCGCCAGCAGCCAAGATTACCTAGGAGTTCTCAATGAGCAGTTCTTC CASSQDYLGVLNEQFF
- TRBJ1-2 TRBD1 13 TRBV10-3 TGTGCCATCTCCTTAGACAGGGAGGATGGCTACACCTTC CAISLDREDGYTF
- TRBJ2-7 - 15 TRBV27 TGTGCCCTGAAGGGCCCTGGAGAAGGGGCCTACGAGCAGTACTTC CALKGPGEGAYEQYF
- TRBJ2-3 - 17 TRBV4-1 TGCGCCAGCAGCCAACCTCGGCGGCAGCGGGGCACAGATACGCAGTATTTT CASSQPRRQRGTDTQYF